The clone carrying this T cell receptor (beta chain) was seen ten or more times. These data come from a study of naive and memory T cell subsets. A UMI-containing oligonucleotide was joined by 3' ligation to the TCR cDNA template. The germline gives CDR1 SGHRS, CDR2 YFSETQ. The CDR3 is made up of 13 amino acids. Trimming at V came to 3 bases and at J to 6 bases, leaving 3 bases not matched to a gene. Amplification of ligated cDNA took four PCR rounds with SP2 and nested alpha and beta constant primers. Using its own MiXCR run on the 5' RACE reads, TCRdb lists one record per CDR3 protein. The sample shows 50,000 or so distinct CDR3 sequences, about 7% of them seen only once.

This clonotype was sampled from a male donor in good health. The chain recombines TRBV5-1 with TRBJ1-2; 9 bases fit TRBD1. The CDR3 DNA reads TGCGCCAGCAGCTGGACAGGGGACCATGGCTACACCTTC. Translation: CASSWTGDHGYTF.